The clone carrying this TCR beta chain has just a few counts. What it binds is not known. TCRdb used MiXCR to reprocess the 5' RACE reads, holding one entry per CDR3 protein. Among just under 550,000 distinct CDR3 sequences, roughly 15% were seen once, and the ten largest hold roughly 0.42%. This record comes from a study of identical twins. The study's findings and limits: Within cord blood, abundant beta clonotypes carried fewer insertions, but memory repertoires showed no such trend. Beta out-of-frame sequences showed weaker excess sharing between twins. The models gave estimates that fell short of the out-of-frame TCR alpha sharing seen in monozygotic twins.

There are 14 residues in the CDR3. V was pared by 7 bases and J by 1 base, with 11 bases between. CDR1 and CDR2 (germline): MRHNA, SNTAGT. The sample was also linked to a second study, of yellow fever vaccine responses in identical twins.

Sequenced material: CD4+ T cells sorted from blood. The V and J genes are TRBV6-4 and TRBJ2-4; TRBD2 might be the D (5 bases). This clonotype originated in a woman aged 18-30 years in good health. CDR3 DNA sequence: TGTGCCAGCAAGTTCCCGGGGGCCAAAAACATTCAGTACTTC. Protein sequence: CASKFPGAKNIQYF.